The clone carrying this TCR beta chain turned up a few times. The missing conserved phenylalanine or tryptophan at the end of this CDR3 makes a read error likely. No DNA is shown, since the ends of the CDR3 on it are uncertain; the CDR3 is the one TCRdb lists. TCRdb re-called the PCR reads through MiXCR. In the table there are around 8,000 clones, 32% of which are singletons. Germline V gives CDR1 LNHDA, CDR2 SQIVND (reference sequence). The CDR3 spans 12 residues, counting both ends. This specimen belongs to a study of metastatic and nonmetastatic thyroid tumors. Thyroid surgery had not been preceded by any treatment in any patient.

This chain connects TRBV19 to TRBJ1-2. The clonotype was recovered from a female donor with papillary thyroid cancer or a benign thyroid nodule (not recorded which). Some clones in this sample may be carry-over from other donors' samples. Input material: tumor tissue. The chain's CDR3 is CASSQPQYGYTL.